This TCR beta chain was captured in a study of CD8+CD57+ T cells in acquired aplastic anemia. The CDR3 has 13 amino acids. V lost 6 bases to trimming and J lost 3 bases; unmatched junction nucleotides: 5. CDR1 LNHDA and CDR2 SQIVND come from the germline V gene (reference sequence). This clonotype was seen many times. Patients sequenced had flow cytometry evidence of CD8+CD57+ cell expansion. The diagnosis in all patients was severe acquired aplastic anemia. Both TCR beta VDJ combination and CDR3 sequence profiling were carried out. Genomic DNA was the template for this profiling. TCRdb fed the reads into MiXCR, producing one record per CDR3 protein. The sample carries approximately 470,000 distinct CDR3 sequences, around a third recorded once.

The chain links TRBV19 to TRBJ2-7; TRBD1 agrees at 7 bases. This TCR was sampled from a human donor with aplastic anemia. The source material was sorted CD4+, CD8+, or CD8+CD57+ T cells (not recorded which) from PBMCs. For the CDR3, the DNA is TGTGCCAGTAGCACAGGGGCCGGCTACGAGCAGTACTTC. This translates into CASSTGAGYEQYF. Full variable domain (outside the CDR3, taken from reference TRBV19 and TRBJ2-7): DGGITQSPKYLFRKEGQNVTLSCEQNLNHDAMYWYRQDPGQGLRLIYYSQIVNDFQKGDIAEGYSVSREKKESFPLTVTSAQKNPTAFYLCASSTGAGYEQYFGPGTRLTVT.